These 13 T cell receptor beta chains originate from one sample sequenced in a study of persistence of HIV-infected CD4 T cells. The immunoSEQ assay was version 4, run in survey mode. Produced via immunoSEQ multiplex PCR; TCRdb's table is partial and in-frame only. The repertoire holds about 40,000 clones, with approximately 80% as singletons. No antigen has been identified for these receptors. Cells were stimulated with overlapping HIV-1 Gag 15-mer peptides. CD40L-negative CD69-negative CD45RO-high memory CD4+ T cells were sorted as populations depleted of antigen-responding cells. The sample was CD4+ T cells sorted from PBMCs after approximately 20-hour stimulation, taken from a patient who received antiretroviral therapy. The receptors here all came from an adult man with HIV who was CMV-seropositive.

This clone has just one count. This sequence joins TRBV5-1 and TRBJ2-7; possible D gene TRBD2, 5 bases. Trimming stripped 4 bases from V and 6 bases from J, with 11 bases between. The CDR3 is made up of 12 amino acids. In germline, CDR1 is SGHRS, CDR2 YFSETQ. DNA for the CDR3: TGCGCCAGCAGCGAGGGAGCCGGCGAGCAGTACTTC. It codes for CASSEGAGEQYF.

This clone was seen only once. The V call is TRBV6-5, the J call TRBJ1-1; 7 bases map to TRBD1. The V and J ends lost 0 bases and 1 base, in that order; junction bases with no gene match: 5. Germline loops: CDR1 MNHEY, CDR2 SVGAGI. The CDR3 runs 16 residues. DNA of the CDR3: TGTGCCAGCAGTTACTCGTGGACAGGCCCGAACACTGAAGCTTTCTTT. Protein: CASSYSWTGPNTEAFF.

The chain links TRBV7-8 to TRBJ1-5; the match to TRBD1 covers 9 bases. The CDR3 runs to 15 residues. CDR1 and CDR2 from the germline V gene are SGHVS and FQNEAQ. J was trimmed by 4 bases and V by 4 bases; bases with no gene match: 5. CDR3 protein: CASSYRQGENQPQHF. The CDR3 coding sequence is TGTGCCAGCAGCTACCGACAGGGGGAAAATCAGCCCCAGCATTTT.

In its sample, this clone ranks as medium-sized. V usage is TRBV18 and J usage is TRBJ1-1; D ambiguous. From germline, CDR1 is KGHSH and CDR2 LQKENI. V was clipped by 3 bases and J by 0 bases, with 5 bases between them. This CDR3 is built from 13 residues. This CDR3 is CASSPAMNTEAFF. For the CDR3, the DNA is TGTGCCAGCTCACCTGCAATGAACACTGAAGCTTTCTTT.

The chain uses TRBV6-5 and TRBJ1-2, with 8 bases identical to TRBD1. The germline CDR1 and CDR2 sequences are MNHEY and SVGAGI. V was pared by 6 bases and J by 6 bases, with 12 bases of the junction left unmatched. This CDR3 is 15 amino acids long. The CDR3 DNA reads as TGTGCCAGCAGACGACAGGGGAAAGAGGGGGATGGCTACACCTTC. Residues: CASRRQGKEGDGYTF.

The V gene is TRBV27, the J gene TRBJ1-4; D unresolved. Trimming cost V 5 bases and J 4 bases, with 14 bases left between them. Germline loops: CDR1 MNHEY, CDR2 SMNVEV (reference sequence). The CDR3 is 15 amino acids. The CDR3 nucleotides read TGTGCCAGCAGTCCCAGGACGCTTAATAATGAAAAACTGTTTTTT. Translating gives CASSPRTLNNEKLFF.

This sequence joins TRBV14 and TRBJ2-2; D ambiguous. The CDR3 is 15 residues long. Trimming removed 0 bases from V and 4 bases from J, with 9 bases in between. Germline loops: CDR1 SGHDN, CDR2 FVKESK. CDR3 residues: CASSQDVRTTGELFF. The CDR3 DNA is TGTGCCAGCAGCCAAGATGTAAGGACCACCGGGGAGCTGTTTTTT.

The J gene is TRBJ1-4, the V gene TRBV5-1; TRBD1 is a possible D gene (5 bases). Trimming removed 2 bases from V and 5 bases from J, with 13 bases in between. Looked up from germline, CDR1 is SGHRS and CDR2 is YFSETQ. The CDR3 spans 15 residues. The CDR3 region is CASSFMGEANEKLFF. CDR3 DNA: TGCGCCAGCAGCTTTATGGGGGAAGCCAATGAAAAACTGTTTTTT.

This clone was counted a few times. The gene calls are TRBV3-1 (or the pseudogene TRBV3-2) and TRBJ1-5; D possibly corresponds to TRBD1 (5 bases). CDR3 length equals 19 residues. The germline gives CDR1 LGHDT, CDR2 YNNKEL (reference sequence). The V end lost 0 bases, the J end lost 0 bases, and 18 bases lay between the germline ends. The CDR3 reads CASSQDDPRGVNSNQPQHF. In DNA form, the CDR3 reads TGTGCCAGCAGCCAAGATGATCCTCGGGGGGTGAATAGCAATCAGCCCCAGCATTTT.

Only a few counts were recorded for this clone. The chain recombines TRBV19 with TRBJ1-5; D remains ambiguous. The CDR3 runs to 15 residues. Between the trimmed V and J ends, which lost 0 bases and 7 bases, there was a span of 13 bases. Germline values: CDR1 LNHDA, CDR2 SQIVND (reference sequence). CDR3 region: CASSIDYSKGQPQHF. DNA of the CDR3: TGTGCCAGTAGTATAGACTACTCAAAGGGCCAGCCCCAGCATTTT.

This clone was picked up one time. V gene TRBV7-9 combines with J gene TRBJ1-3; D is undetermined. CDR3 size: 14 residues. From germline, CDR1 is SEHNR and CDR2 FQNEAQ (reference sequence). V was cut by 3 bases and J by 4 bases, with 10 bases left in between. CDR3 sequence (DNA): TGTGCCAGCAGCTTGGCGGGGTTCGGAAACACCATATATTTT. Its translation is CASSLAGFGNTIYF.

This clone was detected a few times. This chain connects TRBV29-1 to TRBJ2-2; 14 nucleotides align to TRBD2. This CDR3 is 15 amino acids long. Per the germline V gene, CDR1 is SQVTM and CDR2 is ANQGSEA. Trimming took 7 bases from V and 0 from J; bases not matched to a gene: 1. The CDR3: CSGTSGGTNTGELFF. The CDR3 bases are TGCAGCGGGACTAGCGGGGGGACGAACACCGGGGAGCTGTTTTTT.

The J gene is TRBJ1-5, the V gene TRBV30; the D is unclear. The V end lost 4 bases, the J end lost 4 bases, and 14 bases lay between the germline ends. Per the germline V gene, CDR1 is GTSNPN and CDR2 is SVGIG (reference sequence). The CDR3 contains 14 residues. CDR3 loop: CAWKGGLYNQPQHF. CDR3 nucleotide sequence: TGTGCCTGGAAGGGAGGACTCTATAATCAGCCCCAGCATTTT.